The subject of this entry is one TCR beta chain. CDR1 is SGHRS and CDR2 is YFSETQ in the germline V gene. V lost 1 base and J 4 bases, leaving 8 bases between the germline ends. The CDR3 extends over 14 amino acids. This entry belongs to a study of blood T cell repertoires in COVID-19. Method: immunoSEQ multiplex PCR; TCRdb's copy keeps in-frame clones and lacks some. The sample yields roughly 280,000 clones, 70% to 90% seen once. The chain links TRBV5-1 to TRBJ2-2; D is uncertain. The TCR originated in a woman aged 70 to 79 with acute or convalescent COVID-19. The material sequenced was peripheral blood. The CDR3 coding sequence is TGCGCCAGCAGCTTGCGTCAGGTCACCGGGGAGCTGTTTTTT. Encoded protein: CASSLRQVTGELFF.